This T cell receptor beta chain was sequenced in a study of shared T cell receptors in the human thymus (dated by TCRdb to the early 2020s). Describing the broader study: The study investigated the way shared, self-reactive T-cell receptor alpha chains are produced in the human thymus.

Turning to this clone: Its target antigen remains unknown. Base qualities are not recorded, but no much larger clone differs from it by a single base.

Sequences SGHRS (CDR1) and YFSETQ (CDR2) are obtained from the germline V gene. Between the V and J ends, shortened by 2 bases and 2 bases respectively, the junction contains 11 bases. The CDR3, from cysteine to phenylalanine, totals 15 residues. The sequence is cut down to CDR3 DNA, 45 bases in frame from base 1. Library preparation was by the immunoSEQ multiplex PCR assay. The source is immuneACCESS, and TCRdb retained only in-frame sequences with V and J called. Part of the clones is not carried over; for the studies checked, unresolved V genes explain less than half of this, and the remainder is unexplained. The sample profile shows 700,000 or so clones; 80% to 90% of them were found once. Of the sample, under 0.012% falls within the top ten clones. These data are also associated with another study on human thymus T cells. Looking at the second paper: Donors were immunologically healthy infants undergoing open corrective cardiac surgery for congenital heart defects in Finland. The thymus tissue came from surgical resects taken out during corrective cardiac surgery. Usage of V and J gene segments appeared to be biased in both the thymic and the peripheral blood repertoires. According to the related research, thymic TCR repertoires were highly overlapping among unrelated individuals. The study characterized TCR alpha and beta repertoires from about 8 infant thymus samples and four related peripheral blood samples. Donor ages ranging from about 7 to 250 days were recorded, and about six male and a couple of female infants were included in the cohort. After being mechanically released from the tissue, thymocytes were kept at -70 degrees C in pellets of roughly 8.5-34 million cells. A QIAsymphony instrument was used to extract genomic DNA from the frozen cell pellets. The immunoSEQ multiplex PCR assay was used to amplify the TCRB and TCRAD loci from a standardized quantity of quality-controlled genomic DNA. The amplicons covered the V(D)J region and were long enough to include the CDR3 and to identify the V and J genes. The amplicons were sequenced on an Illumina platform via the commercial immunoSEQ service. Primer bias and sequencing errors were corrected as previously described, and TCRAD and TCRB definitions were based on the IMGT database. The repertoires were analysed using immunoSEQ Analyzer 3.0 and VDJTools for basic statistics, V/J segment usage, diversity estimates, rarefaction and pairwise overlap. Diversity was estimated with Chao1, ChaoE, Efron-Thisted, Shannon and inverse Simpson indices, and also on datasets down-sampled to the smallest sample. Repertoire overlap was assessed by strict matching of CDR3 nucleotide sequence, V gene and J gene, and clustering was done by Jaccard-based multidimensional scaling. On average, about 810,000 unique TCRB clonotypes were obtained from thymus samples, compared with 70,000 to 90,000 from blood samples.

This sequence uses TRBV5-1 and TRBJ2-1; 6 matching bases give a weak D call of TRBD2. This sequence was found in a girl under two years old with a congenital heart defect. Donor details come from another sample of the same person, matched by shared clones. The source material was thymocytes. Here the CDR3 is given as CASSLARDAYNEQFF. The bases read TGCGCCAGCAGCTTAGCGCGGGACGCCTACAATGAGCAGTTCTTC.